The 14 T cell receptor beta chains below come from one sample, sequenced in a study of blood T cell repertoires in COVID-19. Clones were sequenced by immunoSEQ multiplex PCR, and TCRdb holds only the in-frame ones, with some missing. The profile shows more than 40,000 clones, around nine tenths of them singletons. The sample consisted of peripheral blood. These receptors originate from a man aged 55 to 70 with active or convalescent COVID-19.

This sequence joins TRBV7-2 and TRBJ1-3, with unresolved D. V lost 5 bases and J lost 2, with 10 bases in between. Germline CDR1 is SGHTA and CDR2 is FQGNSA. The CDR3 runs to 14 residues. The CDR3 nucleotides are TGTGCCAGCAGCCCAGAACGCACTGGAAACACCATATATTTT. The encoded protein is CASSPERTGNTIYF. The full variable domain, in which reference TRBV7-2 and TRBJ1-3 provide the parts outside the CDR3, is GAGVSQSPSNKVTEKGKDVELRCDPISGHTALYWYRQSLGQGLEFLIYFQGNSAPDKSGLPSDRFSAERTGGSVSTLTIQRTQQEDSAVYLCASSPERTGNTIYFGEGSWLTVV.

The J gene is TRBJ1-3, the V gene TRBV6-5, with a tentative D call TRBD1 (6 bases). CDR1 and CDR2 (germline): MNHEY, SVGAGI. CDR3 size: 14 residues. Trimming pared 2 bases from V and 4 bases from J, leaving 9 bases between. CDR3 sequence: CASSYTGSGNTIYF. The CDR3 DNA sequence: TGTGCCAGCAGTTACACAGGGTCGGGAAACACCATATATTTT.

V is TRBV2 and J is TRBJ2-1; tentatively, D is TRBD1 (6 bases). Trimming pared 4 bases from V and 5 bases from J, leaving 18 bases between. The CDR3 runs to 16 residues. Germline V gene data show CDR1 as SNHLY and CDR2 as FYNNEI. CDR3 in DNA: TGTGCCAGCAGTGCAACTAACAGGGTATGGGACAATGAGCAGTTCTTC. Its protein product is CASSATNRVWDNEQFF.

V usage is TRBV28 and J usage is TRBJ1-5, with D possibly matching TRBD1 (6 bases). V was shortened by 6 bases and J by 5 bases, with 17 bases between the two germline ends. CDR1 is MDHEN and CDR2 is SYDVKM in the germline V gene. The CDR3 is 15 residues long. CDR3 nucleotides: TGTGCCAGCAGACGACACAGGGCGGGGGATCAGCCCCAGCATTTT. Encoded protein: CASRRHRAGDQPQHF.

The CDR3 bases are TGTGCCAGCAGTGGGGGAGGTTTTGAAAACACTGAAGCTTTCTTT. Amino acids: CASSGGGFENTEAFF. The gene calls are TRBV25-1 and TRBJ1-1; no firm D call. This CDR3 comprises 15 residues. Germline V gives CDR1 MGHDK, CDR2 SYGVNS. Trimming shortened V by 4 bases and J by 2 bases, and 14 bases separated the two germline ends.

The chain has TRBV5-8 and TRBJ2-1, with 10 bases identical to TRBD1. The germline V gene has CDR1 SGHTS and CDR2 YDEGEE. The CDR3 covers 14 residues. V trimming: 6 bases; J trimming: 8 bases; junction bases outside the gene matches: 8. The CDR3 reads CASTRTGGRDEQFF. CDR3 sequence (DNA): TGTGCCAGCACCAGGACAGGGGGTAGGGATGAGCAGTTCTTC. Looking up the rest from reference TRBV5-8 and TRBJ2-1 gives the full variable domain: EAGVTQSPTHLIKTRGQQATLRCSPISGHTSVYWYQQALGLGLQFLLWYDEGEERNRGNFPPRFSGRQFPNYSSELNVNALELEDSALYLCASTRTGGRDEQFFGPGTRLTVL.

This chain uses TRBV2 with TRBJ2-7; tentatively, D is TRBD2 (7 bases). CDR3 length: 14 residues. Germline V gene sequence: CDR1 SNHLY, CDR2 FYNNEI. V was cut by 4 bases and J by 4 bases, with 14 bases left in between. The CDR3 here is CASSVYGGLYEQYF. The CDR3 DNA is TGTGCCAGCAGTGTGTACGGGGGGCTTTACGAGCAGTACTTC. The full variable domain, rest sourced from reference TRBV2 and TRBJ2-7, is EPEVTQTPSHQVTQMGQEVILRCVPISNHLYFYWYRQILGQKVEFLVSFYNNEISEKSEIFDDQFSVERPDGSNFTLKIRSTKLEDSAMYFCASSVYGGLYEQYFGPGTRLTVT.

The rearrangement uses TRBV5-1 and TRBJ2-1; D gene uncertain. Trimming stripped 0 bases from V and 5 bases from J, with 9 bases between. This CDR3 spans 14 amino acids. The germline V gene has CDR1 SGHRS and CDR2 YFSETQ. In nucleotides, the CDR3 is TGCGCCAGCAGCTTGGTCCCCCAGGACAATGAGCAGTTCTTC. Amino acid sequence: CASSLVPQDNEQFF.

The chain combines TRBV3-1 (or the pseudogene TRBV3-2) with TRBJ1-1; no clear D gene. V lost 4 bases and J 0 bases, leaving 15 bases between the germline ends. Germline CDR1 and CDR2: LGHDT and YNNKEL (reference sequence). The CDR3 contains 16 residues. CDR3 region: CASSPRAGALNTEAFF. The DNA for the CDR3 is TGTGCCAGCAGCCCGCGGGCAGGAGCCTTGAACACTGAAGCTTTCTTT.

This chain joins TRBV4-3 and TRBJ1-6; possibly TRBD1 for D (5 bases). Germline-derived CDR1 and CDR2 are LGHNA and YSLEER. Trimming took off 1 base at V and 10 bases at J, with 20 bases between the two ends. This CDR3 is built from 17 residues. The CDR3 nucleotides read TGCGCCAGCAGCCAAGGAGGCGGACACTCCACCCCCTCACCCCTCCACTTT. Translated: CASSQGGGHSTPSPLHF.

The chain links TRBV24-1 to TRBJ2-5; 8 bases align to TRBD2. The V segment lost 4 bases and the J segment 5 bases; nucleotides outside the gene matches: 8. CDR3 length: 15 amino acids. CDR1 is KGHDR and CDR2 is SFDVKD in the germline V gene. The CDR3 coding sequence is TGTGCCACCAGTGACTCTGTTCGCGGGGGGGAGACCCAGTACTTC. It codes for CATSDSVRGGETQYF.

J is TRBJ1-1 and V is TRBV6-5; 7 nucleotides align to TRBD1. After removal of 2 bases from V and 10 bases from J, the junction contained 7 bases not matched to a gene. Germline loops: CDR1 MNHEY, CDR2 SVGAGI. There are 13 residues in the CDR3. CDR3 coding DNA: TGTGCCAGCAGTTACCGCAGGGGGTTAGGAGCTTTCTTT. It translates to CASSYRRGLGAFF.

The chain carries TRBV19 and TRBJ2-7, with D possibly TRBD2 on 6 matching bases. V was shortened by 4 bases and J by 2 bases, with 9 bases between the two germline ends. There are 13 residues in the CDR3. Germline-derived CDR1 and CDR2 are LNHDA and SQIVND (reference sequence). The CDR3 DNA is TGTGCCAGTAGTAGGGCGGGAACCTACGAGCAGTACTTC. This encodes CASSRAGTYEQYF.

The chain carries TRBV7-6 and TRBJ2-3, with D possibly being TRBD2 (5 bases). This CDR3 is built from 18 residues. V was shortened by 0 bases and J by 4 bases, with 20 bases between the two germline ends. From germline, CDR1 is SGHVS and CDR2 FNYEAQ. The CDR3 DNA is TGTGCCAGCAGCTTAGCGTCGGTGAGAGGCGGGTTCCCAGATACGCAGTATTTT. This translates into CASSLASVRGGFPDTQYF.